Listed here is a single TCR beta chain. This entry belongs to a study of blood T cell repertoires in COVID-19. Study-wide context: Sources were T cells, B-cell-depleted T cells, or PBMCs; the material itself was cDNA or gDNA.

With 6 bases clipped from V and 7 bases from J, the junction kept 4 bases outside the gene matches. The CDR3 has 14 residues. Germline V gene lookup returns CDR1 ENHRY and CDR2 SYGVKD. Original processing notes: Amplified reference gene primers provided the basis for estimating nucleated cell counts. The table came from immunoSEQ multiplex PCR; TCRdb's copy has only in-frame clones and leaves some out. The V and J calls and clone size come from that table; D and trimming were worked out from the DNA. The table lists hundreds of thousands of clones, approximately 87% of them singletons. Participants spanned ages 18 to 89 years and resided in about two dozen US areas. Allocation to cohorts depended on clinical history reported by the participants.

Specimen: PBMCs or T cells enriched from blood (not recorded which). This chain connects TRBV10-3 to TRBJ1-6; TRBD1 matches 9 bases. The clonotype comes from a woman aged 45-65 years who had recovered from COVID-19. In DNA form, the CDR3 reads TGTGCCATCAGACCGGGACAGGGAAATTCACCCCTCCACTTT. It translates to CAIRPGQGNSPLHF.